The 21 T cell receptor beta chains reported below all come from one sample, sequenced in a study of blood T cell repertoires in COVID-19. Clones were sequenced by immunoSEQ multiplex PCR, and TCRdb holds only the in-frame ones, with some missing. Of about 250,000 clones listed, 80% to 85% are singletons. The sequenced material came from peripheral blood. Receptor source: a man aged 50-60 years with active or convalescent COVID-19.

The rearrangement joins TRBV6-5 to TRBJ1-1; tentative D call: TRBD1 (5 bases). The germline V and J ends were trimmed by 5 bases and 5 bases, with 12 bases remaining between them. CDR3 length equals 13 residues. Germline V gene data show CDR1 as MNHEY and CDR2 as SVGAGI. In nucleotides, the CDR3 is TGTGCCAGCAGTCCCCGGGGGGAAACTGAAGCTTTCTTT. Its protein product is CASSPRGETEAFF.

V is TRBV27 and J is TRBJ1-6; D unresolved. Germline assignment: CDR1 MNHEY and CDR2 SMNVEV (reference sequence). Trimming took off 3 bases at V and 5 bases at J, with 5 bases between the two ends. The CDR3 is 13 amino acids. CDR3 protein: CASSFYNNSPLHF. The CDR3 DNA sequence: TGTGCCAGCAGTTTCTATAATAATTCACCCCTCCACTTT.

The chain carries TRBV6-5 and TRBJ1-5; D is uncertain. Germline-derived CDR1 and CDR2 are MNHEY and SVGAGI. The CDR3 loop spans 13 amino acids. The V end was cut by 7 bases, the J end by 4 bases, with 11 bases between. This chain's CDR3 is CASTRGSNQPQHF. The CDR3 nucleotides read TGTGCCAGCACCCGAGGAAGTAATCAGCCCCAGCATTTT.

J is TRBJ1-3 and V is TRBV10-3; tentative D call: TRBD1 (6 bases). The CDR3 spans 14 residues. V dropped 8 bases and J dropped 0 bases, with 11 bases sitting between them. Germline V gene data show CDR1 as ENHRY and CDR2 as SYGVKD. This chain's CDR3 is CAISGTFSGNTIYF. CDR3 DNA: TGTGCCATCTCTGGGACATTCTCTGGAAACACCATATATTTT.

This chain connects TRBV25-1 to TRBJ1-1, with a weak D call TRBD1 (5 bases). Germline V gives CDR1 MGHDK, CDR2 SYGVNS. V dropped 6 bases and J dropped 3 bases, with 11 bases sitting between them. This CDR3 is 13 amino acids long. CDR3 bases: TGTGCCAGCAGAGCCGGGGGAGACACTGAAGCTTTCTTT. Encoded protein: CASRAGGDTEAFF.

The chain couples TRBV9 to TRBJ1-1; 8 nucleotides align to TRBD1. The CDR3 sequence is 14 residues long. Trimming at V came to 4 bases and at J to 4 bases, leaving 6 bases not matched to a gene. Germline-derived CDR1 and CDR2 are SGDLS and YYNGEE. CDR3 sequence: CASSPQDRVTEAFF. The CDR3 nucleotides are TGTGCCAGCAGCCCCCAGGACAGGGTCACTGAAGCTTTCTTT.

The chain combines TRBV4-3 with TRBJ2-2; the D gene is possibly TRBD2 (5 bases). The V gene lost 4 bases and the J gene lost 2 bases, with 8 bases spanning the gap. This CDR3 has 14 residues. CDR1 and CDR2 from the germline V gene are LGHNA and YSLEER. CDR3 nucleotide sequence: TGCGCCAGCAGCCTCTGGACTAACACCGGGGAGCTGTTTTTT. This sequence encodes CASSLWTNTGELFF.

The gene calls are TRBV5-1 and TRBJ2-1; D call uncertain. The CDR3 totals 16 residues. From germline, CDR1 is SGHRS and CDR2 YFSETQ. The ends were cut back, 0 bases at V and 0 bases at J, with 10 bases in the middle. CDR3 protein: CASSLAGRSSYNEQFF. DNA for the CDR3: TGCGCCAGCAGCTTGGCCGGTCGGAGCTCCTACAATGAGCAGTTCTTC.

The chain couples TRBV5-1 to TRBJ1-6; D may be TRBD1 (6 bases). Trimming removed 5 bases from V and 1 base from J, with 19 bases in between. Germline V CDR1 and CDR2: SGHRS, YFSETQ. CDR3 size: 18 residues. In DNA form, the CDR3 reads TGCGCCAGCAGTAAAATACAGGGAGGGGCGTCCTATAATTCACCCCTCCACTTT. Translation: CASSKIQGGASYNSPLHF.

This rearrangement joins TRBV27 to TRBJ2-7; the match to TRBD1 covers 9 bases. There are 14 residues in the CDR3. Germline V CDR1 and CDR2: MNHEY, SMNVEV (reference sequence). With 5 bases clipped from V and 4 bases from J, the junction kept 6 bases outside the gene matches. DNA for the CDR3: TGTGCCAGCAGTACCGGGACAGGGAAGTACGAGCAGTACTTC. It specifies CASSTGTGKYEQYF.

This chain links TRBV4-3 with TRBJ1-4; D ambiguous. V was clipped by 0 bases and J by 5 bases, with 16 bases between them. This CDR3 is built from 17 residues. Germline CDR1 reads LGHNA; CDR2 reads YSLEER. The CDR3, as DNA: TGCGCCAGCAGCCAAGAACCACCAACCGGACTAAATGAAAAACTGTTTTTT. Translated, it gives CASSQEPPTGLNEKLFF.

This rearrangement joins TRBV5-6 to TRBJ2-5; D possibly corresponds to TRBD2 (6 bases). Trimming pared 0 bases from V and 2 bases from J, leaving 11 bases between. The germline V gene has CDR1 SGHDT and CDR2 YYEEEE. CDR3 length equals 15 residues. DNA for the CDR3: TGTGCCAGCAGCTTGGGGCTGGGGGGACAAGAGACCCAGTACTTC. Translated: CASSLGLGGQETQYF.

In the case of this clone: This specimen includes other DNA sequences encoding the same CDR3. This sequence joins TRBV18 and TRBJ1-2, with a weak D call TRBD1 (5 bases). This CDR3 is 13 amino acids long. Trimming removed 0 bases at V and 5 bases at J, with 7 bases between. CDR1 is KGHSH, CDR2 LQKENI, per germline. CDR3 amino acids: CASSPPGGYGYTF. The CDR3, as DNA: TGTGCCAGCTCACCACCGGGGGGGTATGGCTACACCTTC.

This chain links TRBV29-1 with TRBJ1-2; D possibly corresponds to TRBD1 (6 bases). This CDR3 region has 13 residues. V was pared by 3 bases and J by 4 bases, with 12 bases between. Germline V lookup: CDR1 SQVTM, CDR2 ANQGSEA. The CDR3 is CSVEGQGGYGYTF. The CDR3 region has the DNA TGCAGCGTTGAGGGTCAAGGGGGCTATGGCTACACCTTC.

The V gene is TRBV6-5, the J gene TRBJ2-7; 7 bases align to TRBD1. CDR3 length equals 13 residues. Germline trimming cut 5 bases from V and 3 bases from J; bases unmatched to any gene: 4. Germline assignment: CDR1 MNHEY and CDR2 SVGAGI. DNA of the CDR3: TGTGCCAGCAGTCGCACAGGGGACTACGAGCAGTACTTC. Amino acid sequence: CASSRTGDYEQYF.

This clone was found many times. The chain carries TRBV4-2 and TRBJ2-1, with TRBD2 matching over 10 bases. J gave up 6 bases and V 0 bases, and 11 bases lay outside the gene matches. Germline assignment: CDR1 LGHNA and CDR2 YNFKEQ. This CDR3 comprises 18 residues. In DNA form, the CDR3 reads TGTGCCAGCAGCCAAGATAGGCAAGCGGGGGGGTTCTCCAATGAGCAGTTCTTC. Its translation: CASSQDRQAGGFSNEQFF.

This chain connects TRBV20-1 to TRBJ2-1; D gene ambiguous. The V gene lost 6 bases and the J gene lost 5 bases, with 8 bases spanning the gap. CDR1 is DFQATT and CDR2 is SNEGSKA in the germline V gene (reference sequence). CDR3 length equals 11 residues. The CDR3 bases are TGCAGTGCCCGCGGCCACAATGAGCAGTTCTTC. It yields the protein CSARGHNEQFF.

J is TRBJ2-1 and V is TRBV28; 11 bases fit TRBD2. The trim removed 5 bases at V and 5 bases at J, leaving 8 bases unmatched. The CDR3 is 16 residues long. CDR1 is MDHEN, CDR2 SYDVKM, per germline. The CDR3 here is CASSIAGGPPNNEQFF. In DNA, the CDR3 is TGTGCCAGCAGTATAGCGGGGGGGCCCCCGAACAATGAGCAGTTCTTC.

The rearrangement uses TRBV7-8 and TRBJ1-1; the match to TRBD1 covers 7 bases. Per the germline V gene, CDR1 is SGHVS and CDR2 is FQNEAQ. The CDR3 has 15 residues. Unmatched junction bases numbered 12, after V lost 5 bases and J lost 6 bases. CDR3 DNA sequence: TGTGCCAGCAGCCAAGACAGGGTCGGGACTTCTGAAGCTTTCTTT. This sequence encodes CASSQDRVGTSEAFF.

The rearrangement joins TRBV12-3 or TRBV12-4 to TRBJ1-5, with D maybe TRBD1 (5 bases). V was shortened by 7 bases and J by 7 bases, with 14 bases between the two germline ends. The CDR3 runs to 13 residues. CDR3 sequence: CASTSGGTQPQHF. The CDR3 DNA is TGTGCCAGCACCTCAGGAGGGACCCAGCCCCAGCATTTT.

J is TRBJ2-1 and V is TRBV19; D gene unclear. Germline V lookup: CDR1 LNHDA, CDR2 SQIVND (reference sequence). CDR3 size: 16 residues. Deletions cut 5 bases from V and 2 bases from J, with 16 bases between. CDR3 nucleotide sequence: TGTGCCAGTAGTGTGGCGTCGAGGTCGCCCTACAATGAGCAGTTCTTC. Translated: CASSVASRSPYNEQFF.